This entry lists 26 T cell receptor beta chains sequenced from one sample in a study of glioma-infiltrating T cells. TCR alpha and beta CDR3 regions were amplified from RNA using iRepertoire nested multiplex PCR. Using its own MiXCR run on the multiplex PCR reads, TCRdb lists one record per CDR3 protein. The table records roughly 200,000 distinct CDR3 sequences, around 40% of them present only once. Sequences were obtained from glioma tissue, nonneoplastic brain tissue, or PBMCs (not recorded which). These receptors were obtained from a human donor with low-grade glioma or glioblastoma, undergoing nonglioma brain surgery, or in good health (not recorded which).

A remark on this clonotype: Possible read error: a much larger clone is one base away. The J gene is TRBJ1-1, the V gene TRBV19; no reliable D call. V was shortened by 8 bases and J by 5 bases, with 12 bases between the two germline ends. Germline V gene sequence: CDR1 LNHDA, CDR2 SQIVND (reference sequence). The CDR3 is 12 amino acids. In DNA, the CDR3 is TGTGCCAGTTGGAGGACGAAAACTGAAGCTTTCTTT. Translating it yields CASWRTKTEAFF.

Only a few counts were recorded for this clonotype. The V call is TRBV7-2, the J call TRBJ2-1; TRBD2 matches at 11 bases. The CDR3 is made up of 17 amino acids. V trimming: 5 bases; J trimming: 0 bases; junction bases outside the gene matches: 6. Germline assignment: CDR1 SGHTA and CDR2 FQGNSA. The CDR3 DNA reads TGTGCCAGCAGCCCCACTAGCGGGGGCTCCTCCTACAATGAGCAGTTCTTC. The encoded protein is CASSPTSGGSSYNEQFF.

In this sample, this clonotype turned up a few times. The V and J genes are TRBV5-4 and TRBJ2-7; D is possibly TRBD1 (6 bases). The CDR3 sequence is 14 residues long. CDR1 is SGHNT and CDR2 is YYREEE in the germline V gene (reference sequence). The ends were cut back, 0 bases at V and 2 bases at J, with 9 bases in the middle. The CDR3 reads CASSLAGAPYEQYF. The CDR3 coding sequence is TGTGCCAGCAGCTTGGCAGGGGCCCCCTACGAGCAGTACTTC.

Regarding this clonotype: Given a much more abundant clone one base away, this may be a read error. The V and J genes are TRBV20-1 and TRBJ1-2; 7 bases match TRBD1. The CDR3 has 11 amino acids. Germline V gene lookup returns CDR1 DFQATT and CDR2 SNEGSKA (reference sequence). With V trimmed by 5 bases and J by 11 bases, 8 bases remained unmatched. CDR3 bases: TGCAGTGCTGACGTCCGGGACAGATACACCTTC. It specifies CSADVRDRYTF.

Concerning this clonotype itself: A clone one base away is much larger, so this may be a read error. The gene calls are TRBV2 and TRBJ2-1, with 9 bases aligning to TRBD2. In germline, CDR1 is SNHLY, CDR2 FYNNEI. The CDR3 runs to 15 residues. J was trimmed by 7 bases and V by 5 bases; bases with no gene match: 9. The CDR3 spells CASSKSGLAGNEQFF. The CDR3, as DNA: TGTGCCAGCAGTAAGTCAGGTCTAGCGGGAAATGAGCAGTTCTTC.

V is TRBV6-2 or TRBV6-3 and J is TRBJ2-1, with D perhaps matching TRBD1 or TRBD2 (6 bases each). Germline V gives CDR1 MNHEY, CDR2 SVGEGT. The ends were cut back, 4 bases at V and 7 bases at J, with 26 bases in the middle. The length of the CDR3 is 18 residues. CDR3 sequence reads: CASSCSVGGKGGLNEQFF. The CDR3 nucleotides are TGTGCCAGCAGTTGCTCCGTTGGGGGGAAAGGGGGTTTGAATGAGCAGTTCTTC.

The chain couples TRBV29-1 to TRBJ1-3; D possibly corresponds to TRBD1 (5 bases). V was trimmed by 7 bases and J by 6 bases, leaving 16 bases between them. This CDR3 region has 13 residues. The V gene's germline CDR1 is SQVTM and CDR2 ANQGSEA. This CDR3 is CSARDRGLNTIYF. DNA for the CDR3: TGCAGCGCTCGGGACCGAGGCCTAAACACCATATATTTT.

V is TRBV19 and J is TRBJ1-2; TRBD1 aligns across 7 bases. CDR1 LNHDA and CDR2 SQIVND come from the germline V gene (reference sequence). The CDR3 totals 15 residues. V lost 4 bases and J lost 5; bases outside the gene matches: 10. The CDR3 DNA is TGTGCCAGTAGTAACCAACAGGGGTCCGGATATGGCTACACCTTC. This encodes CASSNQQGSGYGYTF.

The V gene is TRBV29-1, the J gene TRBJ2-7; D is unresolved. Germline V gene data show CDR1 as SQVTM and CDR2 as ANQGSEA. V was cut by 5 bases and J by 0 bases, with 11 bases left in between. The length of the CDR3 is 13 residues. The CDR3 protein is CSVKSDVSYEQYF. The CDR3 DNA is TGCAGCGTTAAAAGCGATGTCTCCTACGAGCAGTACTTC.

The chain combines TRBV5-1 with TRBJ2-3; TRBD1 matches at 8 bases. Germline V gene lookup returns CDR1 SGHRS and CDR2 YFSETQ. The V and J ends lost 3 bases and 6 bases, in that order; junction bases with no gene match: 9. CDR3 length: 15 amino acids. The CDR3 spells CASSSQQGVRDTQYF. The CDR3 coding sequence is TGCGCCAGCAGCTCCCAACAGGGGGTAAGGGATACGCAGTATTTT.

The V call is TRBV19, the J call TRBJ2-7; 9 positions agree with TRBD2. The V and J ends lost 4 bases and 5 bases, in that order; junction bases with no gene match: 3. The germline gives CDR1 LNHDA, CDR2 SQIVND (reference sequence). This CDR3 is built from 13 residues. In DNA form, the CDR3 reads TGTGCCAGTAGTACTAGCGGGATGAACGAGCAGTACTTC. Protein: CASSTSGMNEQYF.

The rearrangement joins TRBV12-3 or TRBV12-4 to TRBJ2-7; weak D call: TRBD1 (5 bases). This CDR3 has 16 amino acids. V was cut by 1 base and J by 5 bases, with 18 bases left in between. This CDR3 is CASSLVWEGEVDEQYF. Here the CDR3 DNA reads TGTGCCAGCAGTTTAGTATGGGAAGGGGAAGTCGACGAGCAGTACTTC.

As concerns this clonotype: A clone one base away is much larger, so this may be a read error. The chain uses TRBV12-3 or TRBV12-4 and TRBJ2-3; D is tentatively TRBD1 or TRBD2 (5 bases each). V lost 3 bases and J lost 1, with 35 bases in between. The CDR3 contains 23 residues. The chain's CDR3 is CASSFFSRGLTPLHVARTDTQYF. The CDR3 region has the DNA TGTGCCAGCAGTTTTTTTTCTAGGGGATTGACTCCACTGCACGTAGCGCGCACAGATACGCAGTATTTT.

With respect to this clonotype: A much larger clone sits a single nucleotide away, making a read error possible. The V and J genes are TRBV7-2 and TRBJ1-1; the D is unclear. CDR3 length: 15 amino acids. Trimming removed 5 bases at V and 6 bases at J, with 19 bases between. Germline V lookup: CDR1 SGHTA, CDR2 FQGNSA. This CDR3 is CASSRGGWQGAEAFF. In DNA form, the CDR3 reads TGTGCCAGCAGCCGGGGTGGGTGGCAAGGCGCTGAAGCTTTCTTT.

Comment on this clonotype: A much larger clonotype is one base distant, so this may be a read error. This CDR3 is missing its conserved last phenylalanine or tryptophan, likely due to a read error. CDR3 amino acids: CASSPTSDEQYL. The CDR3 bases are TGTGCCAGCAGCCCCACTAGTGACGAGCAGTACTTA. The chain has TRBV7-2 and TRBJ2-7, with a weak D call TRBD2 (5 bases). V lost 5 bases and J lost 5, with 10 bases in between. The CDR3 runs 12 residues. CDR1 and CDR2 from the germline V gene are SGHTA and FQGNSA.

The genes are TRBV20-1 and TRBJ2-7, with 8 nucleotides matching TRBD2. This CDR3 spans 16 amino acids. J was trimmed by 2 bases and V by 1 base; bases with no gene match: 10. The germline CDR1 and CDR2 sequences are DFQATT and SNEGSKA (reference sequence). DNA of the CDR3: TGCAGTGCTAGAGTTATCGGGACTAGAGGGCCCTACGAGCAGTACTTC. Translating it yields CSARVIGTRGPYEQYF.

Points on this clonotype: Just one base apart from a much larger clone, this may be a read error. This sequence joins TRBV28 and TRBJ2-7; tentatively, D is TRBD2 (6 bases). Germline-derived CDR1 and CDR2 are MDHEN and SYDVKM. The CDR3 length is 13 residues. V was cut by 7 bases and J by 4 bases, with 14 bases left in between. DNA for the CDR3: TGTGCCAGCACTCCCCCGGGACTTTACGAGCAGTACTTC. Encoded protein: CASTPPGLYEQYF.

This clonotype was counted at least ten times. The chain joins TRBV20-1 to TRBJ2-1, with 7 bases matching TRBD2. CDR3 length: 15 residues. V was pared by 0 bases and J by 6 bases, with 8 bases of the junction left unmatched. Germline V gives CDR1 DFQATT, CDR2 SNEGSKA (reference sequence). The CDR3 DNA is TGCAGTGCTAGAGATTTGCGGGAGCTTGGCAATGAGCAGTTCTTC. Translation: CSARDLRELGNEQFF.

Note on this clonotype: A much larger clone differs by one base, so this may be a read error. V is TRBV27 and J is TRBJ1-2; no clear D gene. The CDR3 extends over 14 amino acids. CDR1 and CDR2 from the germline V gene are MNHEY and SMNVEV (reference sequence). The CDR3, as DNA: TGTACCAGCAGTAACCGACGGAGTGGATATGGCTACACCTTC. Translating it yields CTSSNRRSGYGYTF.

On this clonotype: A read error may be the cause here, since a much bigger clone is one base away. V usage is TRBV20-1 and J usage is TRBJ2-1, with 10 bases fitting TRBD1. The germline CDR1 and CDR2 sequences are DFQATT and SNEGSKA (reference sequence). J gave up 8 bases and V 4 bases, and 8 bases lay outside the gene matches. The CDR3 extends over 14 amino acids. This CDR3 is CSATNGTGVDEQFF. The CDR3 coding sequence is TGCAGTGCTACAAACGGGACAGGGGTAGATGAGCAGTTCTTC.

This clonotype was picked up a small number of times. This sequence joins TRBV29-1 and TRBJ2-1; D is possibly TRBD1 (5 bases). This CDR3 has 13 residues. V lost 5 bases to trimming and J lost 2 bases, with 10 bases between them. Germline CDR1 SQVTM, CDR2 ANQGSEA. CDR3 sequence reads: CSVWGSTYNEQFF. The CDR3 nucleotides read TGCAGCGTTTGGGGCTCCACCTACAATGAGCAGTTCTTC.

Turning to this clonotype: A read error may explain this, as a much larger clone is one base away. V is TRBV20-1 and J is TRBJ2-7; D uncertain. Trimming removed 1 base at V and 1 base at J, with 11 bases between. The CDR3 is made up of 14 amino acids. Germline V gene lookup returns CDR1 DFQATT and CDR2 SNEGSKA (reference sequence). The CDR3 DNA sequence: TGCAGTGCTAGAGCGATTCAGGAGTCCTACGAGCAGTACTTC. As protein: CSARAIQESYEQYF.

CDR3 bases: TGTGCCAGCAGTCAACTAGCGGGGGGCTCGGATGAGCAGTTCTTC. This sequence encodes CASSQLAGGSDEQFF. The chain combines TRBV28 with TRBJ2-1, with 12 bases aligning to TRBD2. The germline V gene encodes CDR1 MDHEN and CDR2 SYDVKM. Trimming at V came to 5 bases and at J to 8 bases, leaving 7 bases not matched to a gene. CDR3 length: 15 residues.

This clonotype was observed a few times. This may arise from a read error, as a much more abundant clone is one base away. The chain uses TRBV28 and TRBJ2-7; TRBD2 matches at 7 bases. CDR1 and CDR2 from the germline V gene are MDHEN and SYDVKM. J lost 3 bases, V lost 10 bases, and 6 bases had no gene match. This CDR3 comprises 12 residues. Here the CDR3 reads CATKGLFYEQYF. Here the CDR3 DNA reads TGTGCCACGAAGGGACTATTCTACGAGCAGTACTTC.

The chain links TRBV19 to TRBJ1-4; 10 nucleotides line up with TRBD1. V trimming: 6 bases; J trimming: 2 bases; junction bases outside the gene matches: 3. Germline V gene sequence: CDR1 LNHDA, CDR2 SQIVND (reference sequence). The CDR3 contains 15 residues. The CDR3 loop is CASRRDRGTNEKLFF. The CDR3 DNA sequence: TGTGCCAGTAGACGGGACAGGGGCACTAATGAAAAACTGTTTTTT.

Concerning this clonotype: An end of the junction differs from the germline gene, which may be a read error. The chain couples TRBV7-2 to TRBJ1-5; D possibly corresponds to TRBD1 (5 bases). Germline values: CDR1 SGHTA, CDR2 FQGNSA. This CDR3 is built from 15 residues. Here the CDR3 DNA reads TGTGCCAGCAGCTCGGACACCTTTAGCGATCAGCCCAAGCATTTT. It codes for CASSSDTFSDQPKHF.